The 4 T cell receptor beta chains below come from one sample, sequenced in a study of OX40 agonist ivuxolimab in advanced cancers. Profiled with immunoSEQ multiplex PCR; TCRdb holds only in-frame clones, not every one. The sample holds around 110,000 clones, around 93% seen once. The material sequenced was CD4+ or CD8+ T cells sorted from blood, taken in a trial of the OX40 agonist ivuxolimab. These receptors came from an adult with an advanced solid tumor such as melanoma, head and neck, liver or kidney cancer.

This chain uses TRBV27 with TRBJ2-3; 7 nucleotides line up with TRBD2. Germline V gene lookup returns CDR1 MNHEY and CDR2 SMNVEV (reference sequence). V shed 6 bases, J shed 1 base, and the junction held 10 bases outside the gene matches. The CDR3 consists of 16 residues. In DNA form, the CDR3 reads TGTGCCAGCAGCAAACTGAGCGGGGTTCGCACAGATACGCAGTATTTT. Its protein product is CASSKLSGVRTDTQYF.

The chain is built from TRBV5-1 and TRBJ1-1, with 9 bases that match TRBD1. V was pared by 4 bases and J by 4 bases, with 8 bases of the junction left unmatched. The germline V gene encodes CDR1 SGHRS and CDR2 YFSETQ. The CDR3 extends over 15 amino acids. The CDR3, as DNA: TGCGCCAGCAGCCCTTTAGCGACAGGGGGCACTGAAGCTTTCTTT. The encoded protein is CASSPLATGGTEAFF.

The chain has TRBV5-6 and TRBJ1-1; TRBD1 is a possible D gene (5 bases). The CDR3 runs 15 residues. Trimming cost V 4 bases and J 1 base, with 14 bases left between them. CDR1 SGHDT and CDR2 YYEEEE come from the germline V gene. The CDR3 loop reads CASSRFGAGNTEAFF. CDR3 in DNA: TGTGCCAGCAGCCGTTTCGGGGCAGGGAACACTGAAGCTTTCTTT.

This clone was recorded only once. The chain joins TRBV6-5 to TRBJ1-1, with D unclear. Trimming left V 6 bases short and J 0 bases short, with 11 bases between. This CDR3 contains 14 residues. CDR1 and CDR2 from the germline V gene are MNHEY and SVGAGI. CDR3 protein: CASRRLGVNTEAFF. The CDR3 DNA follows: TGTGCCAGCAGACGGCTAGGAGTGAACACTGAAGCTTTCTTT.